Listed below are T cell receptor beta chains from one sample, sequenced in a study of CD8+CD57+ T cells in acquired aplastic anemia. TCRdb fed the reads into MiXCR, producing one record per CDR3 protein. Seen here are some 150,000 distinct CDR3 sequences, around 75% observed once, and the top ten hold 35% to 50%. What was sequenced was sorted CD4+, CD8+, or CD8+CD57+ T cells (not recorded which) from PBMCs. These receptors came from a human donor with aplastic anemia. Both conserved end residues are part of each CDR3. A D gene is named only where the DNA matches it firmly.

TRBJ2-5 | NA | TRBV6-6 | CAGKLVETQYF
TRBJ2-3 | TRBD1 | TRBV7-2 | CASSSDRGLDTQYF
TRBJ1-1 | NA | TRBV5-1 | CASSFGSRTEAFF
TRBJ2-3 | TRBD2 | TRBV27 | CASSLSLAGADTQYF
TRBJ2-1 | NA | TRBV20-1 | CSAIGLYNEQFF
TRBJ1-1 | NA | TRBV9 | CASSPWGGMNTEAFF
TRBJ2-7 | NA | TRBV5-1 | CASSLRGAGHEQYF
TRBJ1-1 | TRBD1 | TRBV11-2 | CASSYRGLTEAFF
TRBJ2-7 | TRBD2 | TRBV3-1 | CASSLQEAGTTYEQYF
TRBJ2-5 | NA | TRBV19 | CASSIAGGSETQYF
TRBJ1-3 | NA | TRBV10-3 | CAISARGLLSSGNTIYF
TRBJ1-5 | TRBD1 | TRBV10-3 | CATGTGDEDQPQHF
TRBJ2-7 | TRBD2 | TRBV2 | CASSEELAANEQYF
TRBJ1-2 | NA | TRBV15 | CATRGTTGYTF
TRBJ2-2 | NA | TRBV5-1 | CASSSVTNTGELFF
TRBJ2-7 | NA | TRBV5-8 | CASTAWGIVHEQYF
TRBJ1-5 | TRBD1 | TRBV10-3 | CAISETGVVNQPQHF
TRBJ2-7 | TRBD2 | TRBV9 | CASSQMTSGTYEQYF
TRBJ2-1 | TRBD2 | TRBV20-1 | CSARALAGGPYNEQFF
TRBJ2-1 | TRBD2 | TRBV29-1 | CSVAVAGGTNEQFF
TRBJ1-6 | NA | TRBV28 | CASTVSGWESYNSPLHF
TRBJ2-3 | NA | TRBV24-1 | CASSHFQRRFASTDTQYF
TRBJ1-2 | NA | TRBV5-5 | CASSLEQNYGYTF
TRBJ1-2 | NA | TRBV7-9 | CASSFGGDGYTF
TRBJ2-7 | NA | TRBV5-4 | CASSLGLALNEQYF
TRBJ1-1 | NA | TRBV20-1 | CSARVNVGQNTEAFF
TRBJ2-4 | NA | TRBV20-1 | CSAEHTQDIQYF
TRBJ1-5 | TRBD1 | TRBV6-2/TRBV6-3 | CASSPGTDNQPQHF
TRBJ2-7 | NA | TRBV6-6 | CAGRTGLSSYEQYF
TRBJ1-1 | NA | TRBV24-1 | CATSDYGEAFF
TRBJ2-5 | TRBD1 | TRBV7-8 | CASSSASKGTGDRTQYF
TRBJ2-3 | NA | TRBV9 | CASSKGNYDTDTQYF
TRBJ1-3 | NA | TRBV7-8 | CASSLTGRTIGNTIYF
TRBJ1-1 | NA | TRBV2 | CASSEAGLSIEAFF
TRBJ2-7 | NA | TRBV2 | CASSGTPDRPYEQYF
TRBJ1-2 | TRBD1 | TRBV20-1 | CSARFRQGGGYTF